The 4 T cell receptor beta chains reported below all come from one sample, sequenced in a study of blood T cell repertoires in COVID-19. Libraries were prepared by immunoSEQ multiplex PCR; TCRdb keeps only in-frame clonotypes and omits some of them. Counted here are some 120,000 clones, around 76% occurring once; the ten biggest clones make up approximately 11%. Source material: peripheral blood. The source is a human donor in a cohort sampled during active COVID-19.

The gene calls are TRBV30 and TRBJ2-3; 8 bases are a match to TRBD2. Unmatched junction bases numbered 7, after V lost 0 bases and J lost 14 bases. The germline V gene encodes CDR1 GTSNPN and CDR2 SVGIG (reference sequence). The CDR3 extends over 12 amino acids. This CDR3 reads CAWSVGTRGTYF. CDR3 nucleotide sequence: TGTGCCTGGAGTGTAGGGACTAGGGGAACGTATTTT.

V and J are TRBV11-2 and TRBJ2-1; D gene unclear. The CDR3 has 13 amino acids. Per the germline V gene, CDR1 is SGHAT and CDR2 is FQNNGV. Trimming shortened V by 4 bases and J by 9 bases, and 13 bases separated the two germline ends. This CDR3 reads CASSWLRSPEQFF. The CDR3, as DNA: TGTGCCAGCAGCTGGCTAAGGAGCCCTGAGCAGTTCTTC. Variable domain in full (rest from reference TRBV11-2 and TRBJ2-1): EAGVAQSPRYKIIEKRQSVAFWCNPISGHATLYWYQQILGQGPKLLIQFQNNGVVDDSQLPKDRFSAERLKGVDSTLKIQPAKLEDSAVYLCASSWLRSPEQFFGPGTRLTVL.

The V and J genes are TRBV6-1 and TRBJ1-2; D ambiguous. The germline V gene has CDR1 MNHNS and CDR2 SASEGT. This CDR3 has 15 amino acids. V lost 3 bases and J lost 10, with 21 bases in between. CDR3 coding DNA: TGTGCCAGCAGTGAGGGGAGGCATGAAGTTGCCCACTACACCTTC. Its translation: CASSEGRHEVAHYTF.

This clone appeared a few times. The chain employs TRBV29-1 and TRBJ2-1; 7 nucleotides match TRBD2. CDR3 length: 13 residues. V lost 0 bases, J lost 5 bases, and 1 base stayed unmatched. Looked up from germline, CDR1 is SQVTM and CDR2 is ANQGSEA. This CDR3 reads CSVEEGGDNEQFF. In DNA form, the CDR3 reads TGCAGCGTTGAAGAGGGGGGGGACAATGAGCAGTTCTTC.